This entry lists 26 T cell receptor beta chains sequenced from one sample in a study of blood T cell repertoires in COVID-19. The table came from immunoSEQ multiplex PCR; TCRdb's copy has only in-frame clones and leaves some out. The sample records around 100,000 clones, approximately 88% being singletons. The sequenced sample was peripheral blood. All receptors derive from a human donor in a cohort sampled during active COVID-19.

This clone was observed many times. J is TRBJ1-5 and V is TRBV30; the D is unclear. V gave up 2 bases and J gave up 6 bases, with 11 bases separating them. The CDR3 spans 13 residues. Per the germline V gene, CDR1 is GTSNPN and CDR2 is SVGIG (reference sequence). The DNA for the CDR3 is TGTGCCTGGAGTTTCGGGGAGGCTCAGCCCCAGCATTTT. As protein: CAWSFGEAQPQHF. Full variable domain (missing parts from reference TRBV30 and TRBJ1-5): SQTIHQWPATLVQPVGSPLSLECTVEGTSNPNLYWYRQAAGRGLQLLFYSVGIGQISSEVPQNLSASRPQDRQFILSSKKLLLSDSGFYLCAWSFGEAQPQHFGDGTRLSIL.

The chain joins TRBV18 to TRBJ2-5; D is possibly TRBD1 (5 bases). CDR1 and CDR2 from the germline V gene are KGHSH and LQKENI. V lost 5 bases and J 1 base, leaving 8 bases between the germline ends. The CDR3 totals 13 residues. This CDR3 is CASSMTAQETQYF. CDR3 DNA: TGTGCCAGCTCAATGACAGCCCAAGAGACCCAGTACTTC.

The V call is TRBV28, the J call TRBJ1-2, with D possibly matching TRBD1 (5 bases). V shed 4 bases and J shed 5 bases, with 11 bases lying between them. Germline assignment: CDR1 MDHEN and CDR2 SYDVKM. The CDR3 covers 13 residues. DNA of the CDR3: TGTGCCAGCAGTTCATCTCGGGGGTATGGCTACACCTTC. Its translation: CASSSSRGYGYTF.

The CDR3 spells CASSPLGAGGASGYTF. The DNA of the CDR3 is TGTGCCAGCAGCCCCCTTGGGGCAGGGGGCGCATCAGGCTACACCTTC. The V gene is TRBV28, the J gene TRBJ1-2; 8 nucleotides agree with TRBD1. V was pared by 6 bases and J by 8 bases, with 17 bases of the junction left unmatched. CDR3 length: 16 residues. CDR1 is MDHEN and CDR2 is SYDVKM in the germline V gene.

The chain uses TRBV28 and TRBJ1-1, with D possibly matching TRBD1 (6 bases). The CDR3 extends over 13 amino acids. V was cut by 8 bases and J by 2 bases, with 12 bases left in between. Per the germline V gene, CDR1 is MDHEN and CDR2 is SYDVKM. In nucleotides, the CDR3 is TGTGCCAGCGGACAGACTCATAACACTGAAGCTTTCTTT. It specifies CASGQTHNTEAFF.

The V gene is TRBV7-9, the J gene TRBJ2-1, with 15 bases that match TRBD2. Germline-derived CDR1 and CDR2 are SEHNR and FQNEAQ (reference sequence). The CDR3 is made up of 16 amino acids. V lost 1 base, J lost 8 bases, and 3 bases stayed unmatched. CDR3 amino acids: CASSLEGLAGGHEQFF. The CDR3 nucleotides read TGTGCCAGCAGCTTAGAGGGACTAGCGGGGGGTCATGAGCAGTTCTTC.

The chain links TRBV7-9 to TRBJ1-2; TRBD1 is a possible D gene (6 bases). Per germline, CDR1 SEHNR and CDR2 FQNEAQ (reference sequence). The V end lost 7 bases, the J end lost 4 bases, and 19 bases lay between the germline ends. The CDR3 loop spans 15 amino acids. The CDR3 is CASTPDGGPSYGYTF. In nucleotides, the CDR3 is TGTGCCAGCACCCCAGACGGGGGGCCCTCCTATGGCTACACCTTC.

The V and J genes are TRBV5-1 and TRBJ1-1; D possibly corresponds to TRBD1 (6 bases). This CDR3 contains 13 residues. CDR1 and CDR2 from the germline V gene are SGHRS and YFSETQ. Trimming removed 2 bases from V and 5 bases from J, with 10 bases in between. DNA for the CDR3: TGCGCCAGCAGCTTAGCAGGGGAAACTGAAGCTTTCTTT. It specifies CASSLAGETEAFF.

J is TRBJ1-1 and V is TRBV11-2; 8 nucleotides align to TRBD1. The CDR3 is 17 amino acids. V trimming: 1 base; J trimming: 0 bases; junction bases outside the gene matches: 7. Germline assignment: CDR1 SGHAT and CDR2 FQNNGV. The CDR3 spells CASSLVQGARVNTEAFF. In nucleotides, the CDR3 is TGTGCCAGCAGCTTAGTTCAGGGGGCACGGGTGAACACTGAAGCTTTCTTT.

V gene TRBV18 combines with J gene TRBJ1-2; possible D gene TRBD1, 6 bases. Trimming took off 3 bases at V and 2 bases at J, with 13 bases between the two ends. CDR1 KGHSH and CDR2 LQKENI come from the germline V gene. The CDR3 has 15 amino acids. CDR3 in amino acids: CASSPSGGLNYGYTF. Here the CDR3 DNA reads TGTGCCAGCTCACCGAGTGGGGGCCTGAACTATGGCTACACCTTC.

The V gene is TRBV5-4, the J gene TRBJ1-2; 7 bases align to TRBD1. The CDR3 runs 14 residues. V lost 4 bases, J lost 0 bases, and 3 bases stayed unmatched. CDR1 is SGHNT and CDR2 is YYREEE in the germline V gene (reference sequence). The CDR3 bases are TGTGCCAGCAGCCCAGGGACAGCTAACTATGGCTACACCTTC. It is translated as CASSPGTANYGYTF.

This chain joins TRBV5-4 and TRBJ1-1, with a weak D call TRBD1 (6 bases). Germline V gene data show CDR1 as SGHNT and CDR2 as YYREEE (reference sequence). The CDR3 runs 16 residues. Trimming cost V 0 bases and J 0 bases, with 12 bases left between them. The CDR3 spells CASSLGAGAMNTEAFF. The CDR3, as DNA: TGTGCCAGCAGCTTGGGGGCAGGGGCTATGAACACTGAAGCTTTCTTT.

The V gene is TRBV9, the J gene TRBJ1-1; D is unclear. The CDR3 runs to 14 residues. Trimming pared 2 bases from V and 1 base from J, leaving 9 bases between. CDR1 is SGDLS, CDR2 YYNGEE, per germline. This chain's CDR3 is CASSVLASNTEAFF. The CDR3 DNA sequence: TGTGCCAGCAGCGTCCTGGCCTCGAACACTGAAGCTTTCTTT.

The rearrangement uses TRBV11-3 and TRBJ1-4; D remains ambiguous. The germline gives CDR1 SGHNT, CDR2 YENEEA. The CDR3 loop spans 12 amino acids. V lost 10 bases and J lost 6, with 12 bases in between. The chain's CDR3 is CAIRGNDEKLFF. The CDR3 DNA sequence: TGTGCCATCCGGGGTAACGATGAAAAACTGTTTTTT. Variable domain in full (rest from reference TRBV11-3 and TRBJ1-4): EAGVVQSPRYKIIEKKQPVAFWCNPISGHNTLYWYLQNLGQGPELLIRYENEEAVDDSQLPKDRFSAERLKGVDSTLKIQPAELGDSAVYLCAIRGNDEKLFFGSGTQLSVL.

The chain recombines TRBV20-1 with TRBJ2-7, with a possible D match to TRBD2 (6 bases). The V gene's germline CDR1 is DFQATT and CDR2 SNEGSKA (reference sequence). V lost 7 bases, J lost 6 bases, and 10 bases lay in between. The CDR3 is 10 amino acids. CDR3 bases: TGCAGTGTCGGAGGGTCCGAGCAGTACTTC. Protein: CSVGGSEQYF.

The genes are TRBV25-1 and TRBJ2-1, with 9 bases fitting TRBD1. Germline trimming cut 5 bases from V and 8 bases from J; bases unmatched to any gene: 4. Germline CDR1 is MGHDK and CDR2 is SYGVNS. The CDR3 extends over 13 amino acids. CDR3 sequence (DNA): TGTGCCAGCAGTAACCACAGGGGGCATGAGCAGTTCTTC. Amino acids: CASSNHRGHEQFF. The variable domain in full, completed from reference TRBV25-1 and TRBJ2-1, reads EADIYQTPRYLVIGTGKKITLECSQTMGHDKMYWYQQDPGMELHLIHYSYGVNSTEKGDLSSESTVSRIRTEHFPLTLESARPSHTSQYLCASSNHRGHEQFFGPGTRLTVL.

V gene TRBV3-1 (or the pseudogene TRBV3-2) combines with J gene TRBJ1-4, with a weak D call TRBD1 (6 bases). The CDR3 extends over 14 amino acids. V shed 6 bases and J shed 6 bases, with 14 bases lying between them. CDR1 is LGHDT, CDR2 YNNKEL, per germline (reference sequence). The chain's CDR3 is CASRPQGTDEKLFF. The CDR3 bases are TGTGCCAGCAGACCACAGGGAACCGATGAAAAACTGTTTTTT.

This chain joins TRBV12-3 or TRBV12-4 and TRBJ1-2; 7 bases line up with TRBD1. V dropped 6 bases and J dropped 4; count of bases not matched to a gene: 5. The CDR3 length is 13 residues. Written as DNA, the CDR3 is TGTGCCAGCAGACCCGGGACAGCCTATGGCTACACCTTC. Encoded protein: CASRPGTAYGYTF.

This chain uses TRBV7-2 with TRBJ2-5, with 10 nucleotides matching TRBD2. Germline V gene sequence: CDR1 SGHTA, CDR2 FQGNSA. V dropped 5 bases and J dropped 2; count of bases not matched to a gene: 11. There are 17 residues in the CDR3. Here the CDR3 reads CASSGHLGTSEQETQYF. CDR3 coding DNA: TGTGCCAGCAGCGGCCACCTTGGGACTAGCGAGCAAGAGACCCAGTACTTC.

The rearrangement uses TRBV5-5 and TRBJ2-5; a weak D match, TRBD1 (6 bases). Looked up from germline, CDR1 is SGHKS and CDR2 is YYEKEE (reference sequence). Trimming pared 0 bases from V and 2 bases from J, leaving 11 bases between. There are 15 residues in the CDR3. The CDR3 loop reads CASSLAWGLQETQYF. Written as DNA, the CDR3 is TGTGCCAGCAGCTTGGCTTGGGGGCTGCAAGAGACCCAGTACTTC.

In regard to this clone: A read error may account for a junction end that differs from germline. The V gene is TRBV6-7, the J gene TRBJ1-4; weak D call: TRBD1 (5 bases). TRBV6-7 is an ORF for which the function is uncertain. CDR3 length: 11 amino acids. The CDR3 sequence is CASSPDGGTVF. CDR3 sequence (DNA): TGTGCCAGCAGCCCCGACGGAGGGACTGTTTTT.

This clone was recorded only once. V usage is TRBV7-3 and J usage is TRBJ1-1; D is unclear. CDR1 and CDR2 from the germline V gene are SGHTA and FQGTGA. Trimming removed 2 bases from V and 4 bases from J, with 11 bases in between. The CDR3 has 14 residues. The CDR3 loop reads CASSLGGSGTEAFF. CDR3 bases: TGTGCCAGCAGCTTAGGAGGGTCAGGCACTGAAGCTTTCTTT.

V is TRBV7-9 and J is TRBJ2-3; TRBD1 aligns across 9 bases. The trim removed 5 bases at V and 3 bases at J, leaving 12 bases unmatched. Germline CDR1 is SEHNR and CDR2 is FQNEAQ (reference sequence). The CDR3 loop spans 17 amino acids. The CDR3 coding sequence is TGTGCCAGCAGCCAACACGCCCGGACAGGGGATACAGATACGCAGTATTTT. Translating gives CASSQHARTGDTDTQYF.

The J gene is TRBJ1-3, the V gene TRBV10-3; D not resolved. Germline V gives CDR1 ENHRY, CDR2 SYGVKD. The CDR3 runs 14 residues. The ends were cut back, 5 bases at V and 0 bases at J, with 8 bases in the middle. Here the CDR3 reads CAISREGSGNTIYF. The CDR3 coding sequence is TGTGCCATCAGTCGAGAGGGCTCTGGAAACACCATATATTTT.

The rearrangement links TRBV7-3 to TRBJ2-2; D unresolved. The germline V gene encodes CDR1 SGHTA and CDR2 FQGTGA. V lost 1 base and J lost 0, with 6 bases in between. This CDR3 is 15 amino acids long. In nucleotides, the CDR3 is TGTGCCAGCAGCTTAAGCTTAGCGAACACCGGGGAGCTGTTTTTT. This gives the protein CASSLSLANTGELFF.

The CDR3 here is CASSERVGNTIYF. As DNA, the CDR3 is TGCGCCAGCAGTGAGAGAGTCGGAAACACCATATATTTT. This chain uses TRBV10-2 with TRBJ1-3; D is uncertain. V lost 2 bases, J lost 4 bases, and 6 bases lay in between. Germline V CDR1 and CDR2: WSHSY, SAAADI. This CDR3 is built from 13 residues.